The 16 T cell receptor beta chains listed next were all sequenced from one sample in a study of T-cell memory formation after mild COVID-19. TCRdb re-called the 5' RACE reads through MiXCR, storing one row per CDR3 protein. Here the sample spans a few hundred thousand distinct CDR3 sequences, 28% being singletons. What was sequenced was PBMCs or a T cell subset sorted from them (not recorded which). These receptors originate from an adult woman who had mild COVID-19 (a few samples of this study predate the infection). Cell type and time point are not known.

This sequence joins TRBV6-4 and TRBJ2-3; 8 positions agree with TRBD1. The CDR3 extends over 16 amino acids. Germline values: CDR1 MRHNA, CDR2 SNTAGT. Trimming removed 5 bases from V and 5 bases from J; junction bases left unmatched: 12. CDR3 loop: CASSPDRTGWGDTQYF. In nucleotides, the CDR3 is TGTGCCAGCAGTCCAGATCGGACAGGGTGGGGAGATACGCAGTATTTT.

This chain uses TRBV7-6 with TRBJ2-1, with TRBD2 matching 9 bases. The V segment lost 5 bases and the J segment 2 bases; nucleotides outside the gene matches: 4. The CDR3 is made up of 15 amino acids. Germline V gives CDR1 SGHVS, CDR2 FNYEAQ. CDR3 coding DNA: TGTGCCAGCAGCGTTAGCGGGGGTCCCTACAATGAGCAGTTCTTC. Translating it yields CASSVSGGPYNEQFF.

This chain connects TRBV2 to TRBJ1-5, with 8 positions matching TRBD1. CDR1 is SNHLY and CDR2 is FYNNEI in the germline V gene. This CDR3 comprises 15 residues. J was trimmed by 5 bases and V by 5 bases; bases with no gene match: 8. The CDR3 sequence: CASSRQGPSDQPQHF. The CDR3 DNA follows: TGTGCCAGCAGTCGACAGGGGCCGTCCGATCAGCCCCAGCATTTT.

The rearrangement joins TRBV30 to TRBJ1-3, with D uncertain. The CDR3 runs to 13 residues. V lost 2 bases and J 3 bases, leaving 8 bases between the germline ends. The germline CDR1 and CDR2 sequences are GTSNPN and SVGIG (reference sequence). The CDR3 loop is CAWSWELGNTIYF. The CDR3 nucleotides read TGTGCCTGGAGTTGGGAACTTGGAAACACCATATATTTT. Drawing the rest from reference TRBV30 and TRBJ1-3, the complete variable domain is SQTIHQWPATLVQPVGSPLSLECTVEGTSNPNLYWYRQAAGRGLQLLFYSVGIGQISSEVPQNLSASRPQDRQFILSSKKLLLSDSGFYLCAWSWELGNTIYFGEGSWLTVV.

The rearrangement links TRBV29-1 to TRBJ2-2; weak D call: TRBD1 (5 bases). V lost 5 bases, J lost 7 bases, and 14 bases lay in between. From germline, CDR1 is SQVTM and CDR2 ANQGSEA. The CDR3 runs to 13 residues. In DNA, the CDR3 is TGCAGCGTTCAAACAGGATATGGCGGGGAGCTGTTTTTT. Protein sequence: CSVQTGYGGELFF.

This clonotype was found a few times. In DNA, the CDR3 is TGCGCCAGCAGCTTGGCCACAGGGTTTAGCACAGATACGCAGTATTTT. Translating it yields CASSLATGFSTDTQYF. The J gene is TRBJ2-3, the V gene TRBV5-1, with D perhaps TRBD1 (6 bases). V was pared by 0 bases and J by 0 bases, with 11 bases between. CDR3 length: 16 amino acids. CDR1 is SGHRS, CDR2 YFSETQ, per germline.

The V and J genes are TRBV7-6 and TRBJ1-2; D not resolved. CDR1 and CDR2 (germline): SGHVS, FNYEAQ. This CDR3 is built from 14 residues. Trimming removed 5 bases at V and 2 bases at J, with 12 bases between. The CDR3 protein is CASSVMDGNYGYTF. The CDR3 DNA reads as TGTGCCAGCAGCGTTATGGACGGGAACTATGGCTACACCTTC.

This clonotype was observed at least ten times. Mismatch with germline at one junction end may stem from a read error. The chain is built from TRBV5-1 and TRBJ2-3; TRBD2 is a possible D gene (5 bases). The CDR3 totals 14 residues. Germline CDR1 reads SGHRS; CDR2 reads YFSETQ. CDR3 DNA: TGTGCCAGCAGCCCAGGCCTAGCCACAGATACGCAGTATTTT. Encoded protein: CASSPGLATDTQYF.

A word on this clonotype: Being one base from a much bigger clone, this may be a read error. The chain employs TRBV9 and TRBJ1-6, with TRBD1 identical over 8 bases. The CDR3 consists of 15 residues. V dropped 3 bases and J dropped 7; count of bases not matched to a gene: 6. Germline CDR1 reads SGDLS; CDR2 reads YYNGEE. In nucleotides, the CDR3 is TGTGCCAGCAGCGCCCGGACAGGGTTGAATTCACCCCTCCACTTT. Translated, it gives CASSARTGLNSPLHF.

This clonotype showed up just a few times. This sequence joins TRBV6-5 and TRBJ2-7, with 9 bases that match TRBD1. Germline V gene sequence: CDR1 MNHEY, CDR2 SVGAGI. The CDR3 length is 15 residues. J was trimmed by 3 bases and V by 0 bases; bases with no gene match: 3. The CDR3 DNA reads TGTGCCAGCAGTTACTCCGGGACAGGGATCTACGAGCAGTACTTC. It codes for CASSYSGTGIYEQYF.

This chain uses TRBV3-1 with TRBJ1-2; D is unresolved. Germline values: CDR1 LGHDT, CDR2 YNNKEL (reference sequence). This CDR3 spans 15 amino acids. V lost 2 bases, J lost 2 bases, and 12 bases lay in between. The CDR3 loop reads CASSQSTARNYGYTF. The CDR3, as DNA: TGTGCCAGCAGCCAATCGACTGCAAGAAACTATGGCTACACCTTC.

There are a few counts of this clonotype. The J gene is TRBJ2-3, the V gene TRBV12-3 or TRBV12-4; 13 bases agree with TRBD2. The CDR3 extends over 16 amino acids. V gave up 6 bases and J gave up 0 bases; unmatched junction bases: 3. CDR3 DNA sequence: TGTGCCAGCAGCGGGACTAGCGGGGATAGCACAGATACGCAGTATTTT. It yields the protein CASSGTSGDSTDTQYF.

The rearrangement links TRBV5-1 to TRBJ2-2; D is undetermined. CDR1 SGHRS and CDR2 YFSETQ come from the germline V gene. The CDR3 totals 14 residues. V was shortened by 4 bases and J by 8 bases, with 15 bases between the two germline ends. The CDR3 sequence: CASSIETVPGELFF. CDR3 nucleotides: TGCGCCAGCAGCATAGAGACCGTACCGGGGGAGCTGTTTTTT.

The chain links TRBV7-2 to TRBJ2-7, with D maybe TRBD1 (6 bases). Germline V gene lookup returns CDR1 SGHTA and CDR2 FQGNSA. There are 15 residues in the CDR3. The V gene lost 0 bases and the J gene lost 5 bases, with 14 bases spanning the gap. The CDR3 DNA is TGTGCCAGCAGCTTAGCGCAGAACAGGGTCCACGAGCAGTACTTC. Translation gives CASSLAQNRVHEQYF.

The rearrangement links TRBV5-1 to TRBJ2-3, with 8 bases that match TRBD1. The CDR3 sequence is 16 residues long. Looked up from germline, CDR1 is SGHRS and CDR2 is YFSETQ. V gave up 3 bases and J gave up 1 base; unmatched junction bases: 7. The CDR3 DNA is TGCGCCAGCAGCTCTGGACAGGGCGAGGGCACAGATACGCAGTATTTT. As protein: CASSSGQGEGTDTQYF.

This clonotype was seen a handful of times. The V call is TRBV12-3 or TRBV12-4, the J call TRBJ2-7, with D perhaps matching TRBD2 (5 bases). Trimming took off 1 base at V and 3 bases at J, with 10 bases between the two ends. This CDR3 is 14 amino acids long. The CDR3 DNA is TGTGCCAGCAGTTTAGTGGGGAGATTCTACGAGCAGTACTTC. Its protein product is CASSLVGRFYEQYF.